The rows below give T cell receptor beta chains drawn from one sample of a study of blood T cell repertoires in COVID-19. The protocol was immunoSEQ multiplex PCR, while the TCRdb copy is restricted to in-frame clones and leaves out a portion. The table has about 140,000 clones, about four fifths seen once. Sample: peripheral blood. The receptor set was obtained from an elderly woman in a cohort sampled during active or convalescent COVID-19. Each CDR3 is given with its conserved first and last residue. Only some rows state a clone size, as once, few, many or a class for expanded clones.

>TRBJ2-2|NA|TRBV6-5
CASRLGAPNTGELFF
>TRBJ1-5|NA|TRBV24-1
CATRFHGQDNQPQHF
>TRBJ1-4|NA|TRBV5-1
CASSLTPATNEKLFF
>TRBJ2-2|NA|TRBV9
CASSVVTGTGELFF
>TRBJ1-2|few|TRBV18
CASSPGQGARGGYTF
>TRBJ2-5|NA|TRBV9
CASSVEGGGETQYF
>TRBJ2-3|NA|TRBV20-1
CSASGDRGRLDTQYF
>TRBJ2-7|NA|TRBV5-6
CASSFLGQTYEQYF
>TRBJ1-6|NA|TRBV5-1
CASSLGTAVNSPLHF
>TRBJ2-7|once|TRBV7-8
CASSLGQGVAYEQYF
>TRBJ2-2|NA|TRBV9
CASSVGAGGYTGELFF
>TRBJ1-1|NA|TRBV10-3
CAISARGGGGGYTEAFF
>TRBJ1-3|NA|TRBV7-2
CASSLAGFGNTIYF
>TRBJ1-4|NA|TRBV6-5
CASNPQGAYGEKLFF
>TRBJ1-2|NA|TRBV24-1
CATSDSRGPKDYGYTF
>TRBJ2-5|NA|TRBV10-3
CAISGRGLAGGLGETQYF
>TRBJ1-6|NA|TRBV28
CASRPGANNSPLHF
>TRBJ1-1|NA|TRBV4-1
CASSQDRPNPGGAFF
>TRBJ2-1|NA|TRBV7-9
CASSPITSYNEQFF
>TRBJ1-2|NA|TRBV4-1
CASSQVGTTGTGSYTF
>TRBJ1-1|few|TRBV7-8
CASRQDAGQGAGTEAFF
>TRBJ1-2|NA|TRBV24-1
CATSGSGQYYGYTF
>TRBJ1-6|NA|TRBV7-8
CASSLEKGTGGNPYNSPLHF
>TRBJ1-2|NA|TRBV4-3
CASSQDRGGTSYTF
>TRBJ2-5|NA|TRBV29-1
CSATRGGREETQYF
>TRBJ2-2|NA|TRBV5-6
CASSVPSTLASGELFF
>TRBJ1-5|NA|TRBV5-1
CASSLAGYSNQPQHF
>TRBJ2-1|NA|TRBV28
CASSFPTSGGINEQFF
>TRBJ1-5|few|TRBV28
CASSLWGRGKVHQPQHF
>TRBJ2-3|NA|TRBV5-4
CASRRGDTQYF
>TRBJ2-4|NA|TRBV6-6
CASRTGQASIQYF
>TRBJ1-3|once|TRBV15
CATSRDRGPGNTIYF
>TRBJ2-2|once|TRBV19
CASIRLAGDGELFF
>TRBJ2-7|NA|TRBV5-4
CASSRPGTGVNEQYF
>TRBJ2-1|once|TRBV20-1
CSASSGSEQFF
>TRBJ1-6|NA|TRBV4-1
CASSPWVLGDNSPLHF
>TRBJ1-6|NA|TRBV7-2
CASSFQTGSNSPLHF
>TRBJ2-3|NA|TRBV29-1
CSATGVGGDTQYF
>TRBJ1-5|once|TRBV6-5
CASSPDRGGNQPQHF
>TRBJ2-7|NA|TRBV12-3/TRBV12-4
CASSGIRGEQYF
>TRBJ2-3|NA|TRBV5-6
CASSLVGRGVGDTQYF
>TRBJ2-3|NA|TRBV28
CASSPPGDTQYF
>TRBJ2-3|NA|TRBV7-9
CASSLDHAGDTQYF
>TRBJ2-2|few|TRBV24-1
CATSAGQGRTGELFF
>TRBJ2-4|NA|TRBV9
CASSVGLAENIQYF
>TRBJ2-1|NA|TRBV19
CASSIVSGTGVYNEQFF
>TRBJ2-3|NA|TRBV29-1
CSVRGLAGGWSQYF
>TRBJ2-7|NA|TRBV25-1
CASSPPRGWEDYEQYF
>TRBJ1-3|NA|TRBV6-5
CASSLSSGNTIYF
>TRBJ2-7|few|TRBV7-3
CASSLRGGYEQYF
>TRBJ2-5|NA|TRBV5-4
CASSPGGGQETQYF
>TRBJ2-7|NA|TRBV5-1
CASSRSGVSSYEQYF
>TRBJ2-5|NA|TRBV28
CASSSAGAQETQYF